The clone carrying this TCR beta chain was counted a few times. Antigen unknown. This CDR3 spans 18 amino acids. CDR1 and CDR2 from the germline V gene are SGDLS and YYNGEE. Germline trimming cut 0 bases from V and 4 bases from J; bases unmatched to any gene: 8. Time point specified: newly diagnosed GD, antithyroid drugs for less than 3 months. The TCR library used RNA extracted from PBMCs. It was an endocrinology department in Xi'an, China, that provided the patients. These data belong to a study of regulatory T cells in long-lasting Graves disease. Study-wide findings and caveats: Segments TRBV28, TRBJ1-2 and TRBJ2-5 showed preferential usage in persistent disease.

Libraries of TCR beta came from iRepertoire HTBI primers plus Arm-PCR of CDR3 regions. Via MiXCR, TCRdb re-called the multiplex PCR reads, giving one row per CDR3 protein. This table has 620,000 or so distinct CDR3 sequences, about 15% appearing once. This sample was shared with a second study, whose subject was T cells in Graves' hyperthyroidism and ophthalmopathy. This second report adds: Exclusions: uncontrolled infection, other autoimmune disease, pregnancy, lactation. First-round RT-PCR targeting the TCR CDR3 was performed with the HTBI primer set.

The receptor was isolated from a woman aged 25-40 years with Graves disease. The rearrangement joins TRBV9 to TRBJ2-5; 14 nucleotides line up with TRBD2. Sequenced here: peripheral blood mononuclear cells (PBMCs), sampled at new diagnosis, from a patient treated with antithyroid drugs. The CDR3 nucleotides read TGTGCCAGCAGCGTAGGACTAGCGGGAGGGCCGGGAGGAGAGACCCAGTACTTC. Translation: CASSVGLAGGPGGETQYF.